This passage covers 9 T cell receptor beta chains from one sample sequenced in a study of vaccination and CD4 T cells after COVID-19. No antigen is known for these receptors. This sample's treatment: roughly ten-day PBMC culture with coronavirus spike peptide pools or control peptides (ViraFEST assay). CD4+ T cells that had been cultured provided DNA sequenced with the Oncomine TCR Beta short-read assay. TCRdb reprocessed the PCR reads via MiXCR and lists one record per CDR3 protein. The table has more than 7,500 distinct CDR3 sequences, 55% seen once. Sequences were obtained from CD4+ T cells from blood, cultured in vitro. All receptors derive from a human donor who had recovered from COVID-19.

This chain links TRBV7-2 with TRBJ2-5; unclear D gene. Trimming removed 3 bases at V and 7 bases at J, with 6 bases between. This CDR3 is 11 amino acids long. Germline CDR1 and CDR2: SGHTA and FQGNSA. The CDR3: CASSFGRTQYF. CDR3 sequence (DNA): TGTGCCAGCAGCTTCGGAAGGACCCAGTACTTC.

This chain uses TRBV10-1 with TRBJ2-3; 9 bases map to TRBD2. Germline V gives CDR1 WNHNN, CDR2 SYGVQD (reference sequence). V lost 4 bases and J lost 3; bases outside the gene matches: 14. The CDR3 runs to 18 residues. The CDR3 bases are TGCGCCAGCAGTGGGTCTCGCCGCGGGAGGGCCCGGACAGATACGCAGTATTTT. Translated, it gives CASSGSRRGRARTDTQYF.

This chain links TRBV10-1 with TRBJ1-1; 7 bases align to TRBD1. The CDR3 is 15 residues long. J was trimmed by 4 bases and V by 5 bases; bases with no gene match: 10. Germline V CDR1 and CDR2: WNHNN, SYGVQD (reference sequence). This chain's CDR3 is CASSPSTGRGTEAFF. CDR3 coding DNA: TGCGCCAGCAGTCCATCGACAGGGAGAGGCACTGAAGCTTTCTTT.

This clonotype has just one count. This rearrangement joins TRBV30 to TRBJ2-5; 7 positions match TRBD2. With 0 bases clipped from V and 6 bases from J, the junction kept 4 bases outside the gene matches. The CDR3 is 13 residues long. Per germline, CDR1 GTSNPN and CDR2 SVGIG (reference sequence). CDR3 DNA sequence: TGTGCCTGGAGTGTCAACGGGGGGAAGACCCAGTACTTC. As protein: CAWSVNGGKTQYF.

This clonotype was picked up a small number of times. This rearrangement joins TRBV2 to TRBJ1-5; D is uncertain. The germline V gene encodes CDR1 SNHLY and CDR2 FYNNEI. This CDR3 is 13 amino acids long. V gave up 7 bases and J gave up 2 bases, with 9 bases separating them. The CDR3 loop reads CASMKQGNQPQHF. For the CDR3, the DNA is TGTGCCAGCATGAAGCAAGGCAATCAGCCCCAGCATTTT.

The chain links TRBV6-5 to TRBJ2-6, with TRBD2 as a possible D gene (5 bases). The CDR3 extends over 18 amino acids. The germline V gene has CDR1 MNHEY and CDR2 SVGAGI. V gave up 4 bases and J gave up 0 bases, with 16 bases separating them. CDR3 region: CASSFPASPHSGANVLTF. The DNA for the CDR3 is TGTGCCAGCAGTTTCCCGGCTAGCCCCCACTCTGGGGCCAACGTCCTGACTTTC.

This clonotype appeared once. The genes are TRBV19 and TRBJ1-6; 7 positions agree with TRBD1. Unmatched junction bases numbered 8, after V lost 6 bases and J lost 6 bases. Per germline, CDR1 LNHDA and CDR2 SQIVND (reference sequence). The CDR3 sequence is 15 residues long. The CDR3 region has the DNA TGTGCCAGTAGCGGCCGCCGGGACAGTAATTCACCCCTCCACTTT. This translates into CASSGRRDSNSPLHF.

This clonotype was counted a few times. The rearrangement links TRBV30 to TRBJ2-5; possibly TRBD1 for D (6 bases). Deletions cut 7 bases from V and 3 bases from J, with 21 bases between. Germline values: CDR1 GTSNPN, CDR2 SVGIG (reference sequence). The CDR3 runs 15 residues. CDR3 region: CASPFMTGFKETQYF. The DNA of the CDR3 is TGTGCCTCGCCGTTTATGACAGGATTTAAAGAGACCCAGTACTTC.

The CDR3 nucleotides are TGTGCCAGCCAACTAATGGGACAGTTGAACGAGCAGTACTTC. This translates into CASQLMGQLNEQYF. The V gene is TRBV2, the J gene TRBJ2-7; TRBD1 aligns across 7 bases. This CDR3 contains 14 residues. Trimming at V came to 8 bases and at J to 5 bases, leaving 12 bases not matched to a gene. The V gene's germline CDR1 is SNHLY and CDR2 FYNNEI.